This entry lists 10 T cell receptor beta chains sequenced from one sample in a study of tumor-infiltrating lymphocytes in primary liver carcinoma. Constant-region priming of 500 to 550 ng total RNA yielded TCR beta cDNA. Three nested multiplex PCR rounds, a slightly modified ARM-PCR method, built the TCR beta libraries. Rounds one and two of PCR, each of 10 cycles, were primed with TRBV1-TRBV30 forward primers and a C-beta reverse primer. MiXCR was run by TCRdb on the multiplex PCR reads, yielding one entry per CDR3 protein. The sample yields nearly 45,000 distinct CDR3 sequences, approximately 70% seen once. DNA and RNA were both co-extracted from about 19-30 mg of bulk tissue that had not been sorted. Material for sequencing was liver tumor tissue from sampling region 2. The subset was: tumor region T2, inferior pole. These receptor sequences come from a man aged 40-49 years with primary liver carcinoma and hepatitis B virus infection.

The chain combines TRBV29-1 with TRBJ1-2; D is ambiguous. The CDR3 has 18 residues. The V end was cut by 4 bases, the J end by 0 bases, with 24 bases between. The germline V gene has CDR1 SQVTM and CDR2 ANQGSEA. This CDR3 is CSVGAPSGTRVANYGYTF. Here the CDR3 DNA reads TGCAGCGTTGGGGCACCATCGGGAACTCGAGTGGCTAACTATGGCTACACCTTC.

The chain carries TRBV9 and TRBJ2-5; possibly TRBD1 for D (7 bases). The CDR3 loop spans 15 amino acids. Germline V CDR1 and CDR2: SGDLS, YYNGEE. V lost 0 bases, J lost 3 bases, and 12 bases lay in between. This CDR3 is CASSVAGGLEETQYF. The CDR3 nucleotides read TGTGCCAGCAGCGTAGCAGGGGGACTTGAAGAGACCCAGTACTTC.

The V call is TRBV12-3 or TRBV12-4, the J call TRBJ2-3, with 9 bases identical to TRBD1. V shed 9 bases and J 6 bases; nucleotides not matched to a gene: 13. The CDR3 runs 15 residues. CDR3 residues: CASSRDRDGSDTQYF. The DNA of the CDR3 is TGTGCCAGTAGTCGGGACAGGGATGGATCTGATACGCAGTATTTT.

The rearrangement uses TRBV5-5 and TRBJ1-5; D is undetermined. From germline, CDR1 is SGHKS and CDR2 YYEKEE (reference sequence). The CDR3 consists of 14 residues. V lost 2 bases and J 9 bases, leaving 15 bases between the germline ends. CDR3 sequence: CASSFYPAAGPQHF. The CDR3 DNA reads TGTGCCAGCAGCTTCTATCCAGCCGCTGGGCCCCAGCATTTT.

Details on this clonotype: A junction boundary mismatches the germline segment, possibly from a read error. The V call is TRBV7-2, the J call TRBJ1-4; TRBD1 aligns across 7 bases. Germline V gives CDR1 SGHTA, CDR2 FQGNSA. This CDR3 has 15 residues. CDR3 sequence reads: CASSYYRGTGENLFF. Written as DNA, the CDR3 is TGTGCCAGCAGTTATTACAGGGGAACGGGGGAAAACCTGTTTTTT.

The CDR3 DNA reads as TGTGCCAGCAGTGCCCTTGGGGCCAACGTCCTGACTTTC. It translates to CASSALGANVLTF. The chain couples TRBV2 to TRBJ2-6, with D hard to call. CDR1 is SNHLY, CDR2 FYNNEI, per germline. The CDR3 is 13 residues long. The germline V and J ends were trimmed by 4 bases and 3 bases, with 4 bases remaining between them.

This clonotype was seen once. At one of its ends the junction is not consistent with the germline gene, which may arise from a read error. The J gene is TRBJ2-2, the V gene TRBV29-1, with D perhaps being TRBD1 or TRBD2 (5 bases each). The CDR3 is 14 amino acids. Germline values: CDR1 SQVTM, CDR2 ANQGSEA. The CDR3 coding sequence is TGCAGCGTCCTTGGTCCGGGGCCCACCGGGGAGCTGGTTTTT. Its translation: CSVLGPGPTGELVF.

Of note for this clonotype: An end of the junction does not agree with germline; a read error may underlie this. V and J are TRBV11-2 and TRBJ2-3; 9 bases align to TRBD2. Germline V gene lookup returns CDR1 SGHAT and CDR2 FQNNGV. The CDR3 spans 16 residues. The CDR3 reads CTSSSGLAGVLVTQYF. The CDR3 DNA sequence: TGTACCAGCAGCTCGGGATTAGCGGGAGTGTTGGTTACGCAGTATTTT. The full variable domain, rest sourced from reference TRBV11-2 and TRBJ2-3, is EAGVAQSPRYKIIEKRQSVAFWCNPISGHATLYWYQQILGQGPKLLIQFQNNGVVDDSQLPKDRFSAERLKGVDSTLKIQPAKLEDSAVYLCTSSSGLAGVLVTQYFGPGTRLTVL.

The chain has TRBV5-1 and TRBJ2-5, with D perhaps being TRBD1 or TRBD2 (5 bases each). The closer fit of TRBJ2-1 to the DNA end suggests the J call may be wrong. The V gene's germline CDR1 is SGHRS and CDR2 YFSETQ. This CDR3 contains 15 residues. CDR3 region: CASSPLGVGGETQFF. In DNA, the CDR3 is TGCGCCAGCAGCCCATTGGGGGTTGGGGGAGAGACCCAGTTCTTC.

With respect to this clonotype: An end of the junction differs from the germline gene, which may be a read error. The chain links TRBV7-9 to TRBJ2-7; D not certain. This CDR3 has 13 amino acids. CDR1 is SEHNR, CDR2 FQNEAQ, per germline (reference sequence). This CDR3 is CTSSLGNSYEQYF. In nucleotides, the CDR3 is TGTACCAGCAGCTTAGGCAACTCCTATGAGCAGTACTTC.